This T cell receptor beta chain derives from a study of blood T cell repertoires in COVID-19. Study details: T cells, B-cell-depleted T cells, or PBMCs provided the cDNA or gDNA that served as material.

Clinical history as reported by participants underpinned cohort assignment. In Cohort 3, a recovered donor had either two negative PCRs, clearance, or symptom resolution. Some clones are missing from TCRdb's copy, which holds only in-frame ones; the method was immunoSEQ multiplex PCR. The sample has 150,000 to 200,000 clones, 70% to 85% seen once; the top ten hold approximately 16%. This CDR3 contains 15 residues. The germline CDR1 and CDR2 sequences are SGHRS and YFSETQ. Trimming removed 0 bases at V and 1 base at J, with 10 bases between. The sequenced sample consisted of PBMCs or T cells enriched from blood (not recorded which). The origin of this receptor is a man over 45 who had recovered from COVID-19. The J gene is TRBJ1-1, the V gene TRBV5-1; D is unclear. CDR3 nucleotide sequence: TGCGCCAGCAGCTTGGTAGGAGGGAGGAACACTGAAGCTTTCTTT. It encodes CASSLVGGRNTEAFF.